One sample yielded the 2 T cell receptor beta chains listed below, sequenced in a study of tumor and adjacent non-tumor tissue in lung cancer. Three rounds of nested PCR, following a modified ARM-PCR protocol, produced the TCRbeta library. TCRdb processed the multiplex PCR reads anew with MiXCR; each CDR3 protein has one entry. Here the sample spans about 60,000 distinct CDR3 sequences, about 61% being singletons. No cell sorting was done before RNA was extracted from the tissue. Distant lung tissue was collected more than 3 cm away from the tumor edge. The sequencing sample was made of distant non-tumor lung tissue. The receptors originated from a man between 65 and 85 years old with non-small cell lung cancer.

Of note for this clonotype: Possible read error: a much larger clone is one base away. V is TRBV5-4 and J is TRBJ2-5; weak D call: TRBD2 (6 bases). Trimming left V 8 bases short and J 0 bases short, with 11 bases between. The CDR3 is 13 residues long. Germline lookup yields CDR1 SGHNT and CDR2 YYREEE (reference sequence). The CDR3 region is CASTERDQETQYF. The CDR3 nucleotides are TGTGCCAGTACAGAGCGGGACCAAGAGACCCAGTACTTC.

Of note for this clonotype: This may be a read error: a much more frequent sequence differs by one nucleotide. The chain joins TRBV4-1 to TRBJ1-2; D is possibly TRBD1 (5 bases). The CDR3 runs 15 residues. Germline V gene sequence: CDR1 MGHRA, CDR2 YSYEKL. As DNA, the CDR3 is TGCGCCAGCAGCCAAGCATATTCAGGGAGCTATGGCCACACCTTC. Protein: CASSQAYSGSYGHTF.